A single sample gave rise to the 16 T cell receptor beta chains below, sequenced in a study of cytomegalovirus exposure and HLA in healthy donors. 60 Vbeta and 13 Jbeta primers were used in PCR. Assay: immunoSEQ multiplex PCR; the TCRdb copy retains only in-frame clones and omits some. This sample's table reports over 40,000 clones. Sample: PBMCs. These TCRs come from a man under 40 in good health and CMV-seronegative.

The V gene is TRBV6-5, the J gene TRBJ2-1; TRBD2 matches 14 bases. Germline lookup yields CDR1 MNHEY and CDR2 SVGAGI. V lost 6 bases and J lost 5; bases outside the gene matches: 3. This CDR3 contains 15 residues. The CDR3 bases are TGTGCCAGCAGGTTGACTAGCGGGGGGGACAATGAGCAGTTCTTC. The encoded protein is CASRLTSGGDNEQFF.

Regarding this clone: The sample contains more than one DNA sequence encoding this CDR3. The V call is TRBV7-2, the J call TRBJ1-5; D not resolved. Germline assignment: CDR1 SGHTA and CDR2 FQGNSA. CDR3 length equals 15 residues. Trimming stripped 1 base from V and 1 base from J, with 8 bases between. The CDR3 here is CASSLGGGSNQPQHF. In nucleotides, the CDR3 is TGTGCCAGCAGCTTAGGAGGTGGGAGCAATCAGCCCCAGCATTTT.

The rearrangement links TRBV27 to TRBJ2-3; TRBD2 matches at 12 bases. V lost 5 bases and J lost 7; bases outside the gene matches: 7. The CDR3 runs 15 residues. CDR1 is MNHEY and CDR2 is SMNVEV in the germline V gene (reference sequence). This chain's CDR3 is CASSTSGGNHYTQYF. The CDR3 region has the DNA TGTGCCAGCAGTACTAGCGGGGGGAACCATTATACGCAGTATTTT.

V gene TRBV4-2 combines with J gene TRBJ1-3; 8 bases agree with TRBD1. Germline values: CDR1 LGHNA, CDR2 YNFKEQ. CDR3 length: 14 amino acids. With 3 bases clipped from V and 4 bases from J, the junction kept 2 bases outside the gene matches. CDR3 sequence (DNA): TGTGCCAGCAGCCAGGACAGGGAGGGAAACACCATATATTTT. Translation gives CASSQDREGNTIYF.

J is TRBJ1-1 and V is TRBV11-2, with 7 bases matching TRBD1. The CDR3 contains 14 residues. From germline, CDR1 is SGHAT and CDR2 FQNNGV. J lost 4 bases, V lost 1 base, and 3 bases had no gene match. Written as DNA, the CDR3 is TGTGCCAGCAGCTTAGTTCAGGGGGTCACTGAAGCTTTCTTT. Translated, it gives CASSLVQGVTEAFF.

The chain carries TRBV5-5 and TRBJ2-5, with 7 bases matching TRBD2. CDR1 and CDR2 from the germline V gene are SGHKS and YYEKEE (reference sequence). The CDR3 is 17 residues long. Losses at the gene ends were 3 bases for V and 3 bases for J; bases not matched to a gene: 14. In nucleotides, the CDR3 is TGTGCCAGCAGCTACGCGACTAGCCCGAAGTACAAAGAGACCCAGTACTTC. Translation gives CASSYATSPKYKETQYF.

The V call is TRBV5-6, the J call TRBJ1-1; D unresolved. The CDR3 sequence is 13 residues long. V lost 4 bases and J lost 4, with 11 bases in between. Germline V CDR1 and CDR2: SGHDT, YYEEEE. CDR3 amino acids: CASSTLPFTEAFF. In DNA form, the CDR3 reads TGTGCCAGCAGCACTCTTCCCTTCACTGAAGCTTTCTTT.

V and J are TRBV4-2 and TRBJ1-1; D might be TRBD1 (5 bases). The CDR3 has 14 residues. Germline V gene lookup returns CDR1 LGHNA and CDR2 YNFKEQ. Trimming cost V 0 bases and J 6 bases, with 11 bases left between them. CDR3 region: CASSQEGRGAEAFF. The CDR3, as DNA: TGTGCCAGCAGCCAAGAAGGTAGGGGCGCTGAAGCTTTCTTT.

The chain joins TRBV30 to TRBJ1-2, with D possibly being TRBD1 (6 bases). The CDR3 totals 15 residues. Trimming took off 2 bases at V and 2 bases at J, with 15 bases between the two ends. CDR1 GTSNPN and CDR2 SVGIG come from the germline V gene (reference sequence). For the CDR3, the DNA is TGTGCCTGGAGTTACTTTGGACAGTTCAACTATGGCTACACCTTC. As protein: CAWSYFGQFNYGYTF.

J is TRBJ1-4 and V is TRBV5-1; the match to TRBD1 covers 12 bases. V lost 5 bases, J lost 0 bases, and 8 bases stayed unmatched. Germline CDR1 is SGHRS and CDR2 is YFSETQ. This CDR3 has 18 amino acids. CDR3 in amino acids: CASSPGTGGSATNEKLFF. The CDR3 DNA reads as TGCGCCAGCAGTCCCGGGACAGGGGGCTCTGCAACTAATGAAAAACTGTTTTTT.

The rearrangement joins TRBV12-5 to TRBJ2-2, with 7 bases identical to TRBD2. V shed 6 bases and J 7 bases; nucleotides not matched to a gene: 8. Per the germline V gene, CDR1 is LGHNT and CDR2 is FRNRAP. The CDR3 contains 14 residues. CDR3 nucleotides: TGTGCTAGTGGCCCGGGGGGTGGAGGCGGGGAGCTGTTTTTT. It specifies CASGPGGGGGELFF.

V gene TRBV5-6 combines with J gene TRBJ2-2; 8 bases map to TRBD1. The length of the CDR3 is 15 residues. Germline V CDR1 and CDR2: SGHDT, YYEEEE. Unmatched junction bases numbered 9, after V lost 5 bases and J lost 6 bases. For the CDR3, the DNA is TGTGCCAGCAGGATACGGACAGGGTTCGCCGGGGAGCTGTTTTTT. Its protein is CASRIRTGFAGELFF. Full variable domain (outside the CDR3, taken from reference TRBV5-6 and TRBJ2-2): DAGVTQSPTHLIKTRGQQVTLRCSPKSGHDTVSWYQQALGQGPQFIFQYYEEEERQRGNFPDRFSGHQFPNYSSELNVNALLLGDSALYLCASRIRTGFAGELFFGEGSRLTVL.

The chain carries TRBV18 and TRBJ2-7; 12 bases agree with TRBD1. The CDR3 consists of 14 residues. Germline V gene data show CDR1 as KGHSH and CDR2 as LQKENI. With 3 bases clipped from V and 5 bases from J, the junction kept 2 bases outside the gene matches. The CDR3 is CASSPGQGAHEQYF. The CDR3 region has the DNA TGTGCCAGCTCACCGGGACAGGGGGCCCACGAGCAGTACTTC. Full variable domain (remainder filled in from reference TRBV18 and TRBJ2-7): NAGVMQNPRHLVRRRGQEARLRCSPMKGHSHVYWYRQLPEEGLKFMVYLQKENIIDESGMPKERFSAEFPKEGPSILRIQQVVRGDSAAYFCASSPGQGAHEQYFGPGTRLTVT.

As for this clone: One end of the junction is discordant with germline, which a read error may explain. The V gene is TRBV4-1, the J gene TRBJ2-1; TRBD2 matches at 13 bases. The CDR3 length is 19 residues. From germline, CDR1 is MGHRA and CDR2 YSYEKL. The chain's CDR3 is CASSHRLAGGSSSDNEQFF. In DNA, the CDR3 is TGCGCCAGCAGCCACAGACTAGCGGGAGGATCGAGCTCCGACAATGAGCAGTTCTTC.

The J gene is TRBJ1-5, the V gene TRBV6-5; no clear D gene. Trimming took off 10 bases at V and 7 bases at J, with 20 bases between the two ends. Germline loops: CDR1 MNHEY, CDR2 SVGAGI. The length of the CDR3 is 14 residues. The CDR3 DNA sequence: TGTGCCACCTCTCCTGAATTTGGCATCCAGCCCCAGCATTTT. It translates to CATSPEFGIQPQHF.

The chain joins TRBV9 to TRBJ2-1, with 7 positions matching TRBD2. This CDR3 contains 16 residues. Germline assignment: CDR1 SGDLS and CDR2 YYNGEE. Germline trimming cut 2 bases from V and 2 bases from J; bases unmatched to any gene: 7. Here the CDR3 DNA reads TGTGCCAGCAGCGTGAGAAGCGGGAAAGCCTACAATGAGCAGTTCTTC. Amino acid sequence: CASSVRSGKAYNEQFF. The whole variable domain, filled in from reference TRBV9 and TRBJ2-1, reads DSGVTQTPKHLITATGQRVTLRCSPRSGDLSVYWYQQSLDQGLQFLIQYYNGEERAKGNILERFSAQQFPDLHSELNLSSLELGDSALYFCASSVRSGKAYNEQFFGPGTRLTVL.